The 30 T cell receptor beta chains listed next were all sequenced from one sample in a study of blood T cell repertoires in COVID-19. Only in-frame clones appear in the TCRdb table, and some are missing; sequencing was by immunoSEQ multiplex PCR. The repertoire consists of 60,000 to 75,000 clones, with roughly 85% occurring once and the leading ten covering 5.1%. Sequenced input: peripheral blood. The receptor set was obtained from a human donor in a cohort sampled during active COVID-19.

This clone showed up many times. CDR3 protein: CAWTRRGLNTEAFF. The CDR3 nucleotides are TGTGCCTGGACCCGGCGGGGCTTGAACACTGAAGCTTTCTTT. The chain uses TRBV30 and TRBJ1-1; possible D gene TRBD1, 5 bases. The CDR3 length is 14 residues. Trimming cost V 4 bases and J 0 bases, with 12 bases left between them. Germline V lookup: CDR1 GTSNPN, CDR2 SVGIG (reference sequence).

The chain carries TRBV5-6 and TRBJ1-4; D possibly corresponds to TRBD1 (6 bases). Trimming left V 0 bases short and J 7 bases short, with 13 bases between. The CDR3 length is 15 residues. Germline CDR1 SGHDT, CDR2 YYEEEE. Here the CDR3 reads CASSLAVWGREKLFF. CDR3 nucleotides: TGTGCCAGCAGCTTGGCAGTTTGGGGGCGTGAAAAACTGTTTTTT.

The chain is built from TRBV3-1 (or the pseudogene TRBV3-2) and TRBJ2-7, with 11 bases aligning to TRBD2. With V trimmed by 4 bases and J by 6 bases, 8 bases remained unmatched. The CDR3 totals 15 residues. The germline CDR1 and CDR2 sequences are LGHDT and YNNKEL (reference sequence). The CDR3 sequence is CASSLGLAGTLEQYF. CDR3 bases: TGTGCCAGCAGCCTAGGACTAGCGGGCACTCTCGAGCAGTACTTC.

The rearrangement links TRBV7-8 to TRBJ2-7; D is possibly TRBD1 (6 bases). This CDR3 comprises 15 residues. V lost 1 base and J 0 bases, leaving 10 bases between the germline ends. Germline-derived CDR1 and CDR2 are SGHVS and FQNEAQ. CDR3 coding DNA: TGTGCCAGCAGCTTAGAGGGGGTTGGCTCCTACGAGCAGTACTTC. Translating it yields CASSLEGVGSYEQYF.

The chain employs TRBV27 and TRBJ2-5, with D hard to call. Germline CDR1 MNHEY, CDR2 SMNVEV (reference sequence). Between the trimmed V and J ends, which lost 2 bases and 4 bases, there was a span of 17 bases. The CDR3 sequence is 16 residues long. The CDR3 bases are TGTGCCAGCAGTTTAAAAGACGGCGCGGTGGGAGAGACCCAGTACTTC. Translation: CASSLKDGAVGETQYF.

The CDR3 DNA sequence: TGTGCCAGCAGTGACTCGGGGGGAAGCACAGATACGCAGTATTTT. Protein product: CASSDSGGSTDTQYF. The chain combines TRBV25-1 with TRBJ2-3; 7 bases fit TRBD2. Per the germline V gene, CDR1 is MGHDK and CDR2 is SYGVNS. V shed 3 bases and J 0 bases; nucleotides not matched to a gene: 3. The length of the CDR3 is 15 residues.

The genes are TRBV5-1 and TRBJ2-3; weak D call: TRBD2 (5 bases). V was shortened by 4 bases and J by 2 bases, with 11 bases between the two germline ends. Germline V gene lookup returns CDR1 SGHRS and CDR2 YFSETQ. This CDR3 has 14 amino acids. The CDR3 loop reads CASSMSGTTDTQYF. CDR3 bases: TGCGCCAGCAGCATGAGCGGAACCACAGATACGCAGTATTTT.

The rearrangement links TRBV3-1 (or the pseudogene TRBV3-2) to TRBJ2-3; 7 positions match TRBD2. Germline CDR1 reads LGHDT; CDR2 reads YNNKEL (reference sequence). The CDR3 loop spans 17 amino acids. Trimming at V came to 5 bases and at J to 5 bases, leaving 16 bases not matched to a gene. The CDR3 region has the DNA TGTGCCAGCAGCAAAGGATCCAGCGGGGTTCGCGGAGATACGCAGTATTTT. Protein product: CASSKGSSGVRGDTQYF.

The chain combines TRBV5-6 with TRBJ2-5, with 7 nucleotides matching TRBD2. Germline values: CDR1 SGHDT, CDR2 YYEEEE. The CDR3 is 14 amino acids. The trim removed 5 bases at V and 5 bases at J, leaving 9 bases unmatched. This CDR3 is CASSQTSSRETQYF. The CDR3 DNA reads as TGTGCCAGCAGTCAGACTAGCTCCAGGGAGACCCAGTACTTC.

The chain joins TRBV19 to TRBJ1-1; the match to TRBD1 covers 7 bases. V lost 8 bases to trimming and J lost 12 bases; unmatched junction nucleotides: 15. Germline assignment: CDR1 LNHDA and CDR2 SQIVND (reference sequence). The CDR3 loop spans 13 amino acids. The CDR3 region is CASGGGSGGRTFF. The CDR3 nucleotides read TGTGCCAGTGGGGGCGGGTCAGGGGGTCGAACTTTCTTT.

The J gene is TRBJ2-7, the V gene TRBV29-1; 11 bases map to TRBD1. CDR1 and CDR2 (germline): SQVTM, ANQGSEA. V lost 1 base to trimming and J lost 0 bases; unmatched junction nucleotides: 11. CDR3 length: 18 residues. CDR3 nucleotides: TGCAGCGTTGAAGTCCGGGACAGGGGGTTCCTAAGCTCCTACGAGCAGTACTTC. Amino acid sequence: CSVEVRDRGFLSSYEQYF.

The chain links TRBV7-2 to TRBJ2-7; perhaps TRBD2 as D (6 bases). The V and J ends lost 1 base and 0 bases respectively, with 10 bases between them. CDR1 and CDR2 from the germline V gene are SGHTA and FQGNSA. This CDR3 comprises 15 residues. CDR3 nucleotide sequence: TGTGCCAGCAGCTTAGTTGGGGGGAGCTCCTACGAGCAGTACTTC. Its protein product is CASSLVGGSSYEQYF.

The chain couples TRBV5-1 to TRBJ1-2, with 8 nucleotides matching TRBD1. V lost 5 bases, J lost 1 base, and 1 base stayed unmatched. Looked up from germline, CDR1 is SGHRS and CDR2 is YFSETQ. The CDR3 is 13 amino acids. CDR3 bases: TGCGCCAGCAGAGGACAGGGTAACTATGGCTACACCTTC. Its translation is CASRGQGNYGYTF.

The chain carries TRBV7-3 and TRBJ2-1; TRBD1 is a possible D gene (6 bases). This CDR3 has 14 amino acids. Trimming stripped 5 bases from V and 6 bases from J, with 14 bases between. Germline values: CDR1 SGHTA, CDR2 FQGTGA. This CDR3 reads CASSPDSPSNEQFF. The CDR3 DNA is TGTGCCAGCAGCCCGGACAGTCCCTCCAATGAGCAGTTCTTC.

V gene TRBV27 combines with J gene TRBJ1-4; 7 bases agree with TRBD1. Per the germline V gene, CDR1 is MNHEY and CDR2 is SMNVEV (reference sequence). The CDR3 runs 17 residues. Trimming took 6 bases from V and 0 from J; bases not matched to a gene: 10. The CDR3: CASRPLYRGSTNEKLFF. CDR3 in DNA: TGTGCCAGCAGACCATTATACAGGGGTTCAACTAATGAAAAACTGTTTTTT.

J is TRBJ2-1 and V is TRBV3-1 (or the pseudogene TRBV3-2); 10 bases are shared with TRBD2. The germline CDR1 and CDR2 sequences are LGHDT and YNNKEL (reference sequence). The CDR3 consists of 15 residues. J lost 9 bases, V lost 0 bases, and 5 bases had no gene match. The CDR3 region is CASSQEELAGREQFF. CDR3 bases: TGTGCCAGCAGCCAAGAAGAACTAGCGGGGCGTGAGCAGTTCTTC.

The chain employs TRBV2 and TRBJ1-5; the D is unclear. CDR1 SNHLY and CDR2 FYNNEI come from the germline V gene. The CDR3 is made up of 14 amino acids. Trimming removed 3 bases from V and 0 bases from J, with 6 bases in between. CDR3 bases: TGTGCCAGCAGTGACCTAAATAGCAATCAGCCCCAGCATTTT. This codes for CASSDLNSNQPQHF.

The sample holds one count of this clone. The chain has TRBV5-1 and TRBJ2-3; 7 nucleotides line up with TRBD1. This CDR3 region has 15 residues. The germline gives CDR1 SGHRS, CDR2 YFSETQ. The ends lost 2 bases at V and 3 bases at J; junction bases unmatched: 6. In DNA form, the CDR3 reads TGCGCCAGCAGCTTCACAGGGGTGGGGACAGATACGCAGTATTTT. As protein: CASSFTGVGTDTQYF.

This clone has more than one count but fewer than ten. The chain joins TRBV27 to TRBJ1-2; no firm D call. From germline, CDR1 is MNHEY and CDR2 SMNVEV (reference sequence). V shed 6 bases and J shed 8 bases, with 16 bases lying between them. This CDR3 has 13 amino acids. CDR3 bases: TGTGCCAGCAGCCAAGCGGTCGCGGAAGGCTACACCTTC. It codes for CASSQAVAEGYTF.

This clone was picked up one time. V gene TRBV28 combines with J gene TRBJ2-5, with 7 bases lining up with TRBD2. V gave up 2 bases and J gave up 0 bases; unmatched junction bases: 12. The CDR3 has 18 amino acids. Germline V gene lookup returns CDR1 MDHEN and CDR2 SYDVKM. The DNA of the CDR3 is TGTGCCAGCAGTTTACGTCTAGCGGACCCAGTATACCAAGAGACCCAGTACTTC. Its translation: CASSLRLADPVYQETQYF.

This clone showed up just a few times. The chain has TRBV7-8 and TRBJ2-1; TRBD1 matches at 9 bases. The germline V gene encodes CDR1 SGHVS and CDR2 FQNEAQ. The V gene end was trimmed by 1 base and the J gene end by 5 bases; junction bases not matched to a gene: 6. The CDR3 sequence is 16 residues long. CDR3 amino acids: CASSLGGGTGNNEQFF. The CDR3 nucleotides are TGTGCCAGCAGCTTAGGTGGGGGGACAGGGAACAATGAGCAGTTCTTC.

The chain carries TRBV24-1 and TRBJ2-7; the D gene is possibly TRBD1 (6 bases). V dropped 4 bases and J dropped 7 bases, with 10 bases sitting between them. The germline CDR1 and CDR2 sequences are KGHDR and SFDVKD. The CDR3 runs 12 residues. CDR3 DNA sequence: TGTGCCACCAGTGAATACACAGGGGAGCAGTACTTC. Protein: CATSEYTGEQYF.

This sequence joins TRBV7-2 and TRBJ1-4; the D is unclear. This CDR3 is 17 amino acids long. Germline-derived CDR1 and CDR2 are SGHTA and FQGNSA. The V end lost 1 base, the J end lost 7 bases, and 19 bases lay between the germline ends. The CDR3 reads CASSLEVAGLAPEKLFF. As DNA, the CDR3 is TGTGCCAGCAGCTTAGAGGTTGCGGGCCTCGCACCTGAAAAACTGTTTTTT.

The CDR3 DNA reads TGTGCCAGCATCCGGGGGGAATGGGGCTACACCTTC. Residues: CASIRGEWGYTF. V usage is TRBV2 and J usage is TRBJ1-2; D is possibly TRBD1 (5 bases). CDR1 is SNHLY and CDR2 is FYNNEI in the germline V gene. Trimming shortened V by 7 bases and J by 8 bases, and 14 bases separated the two germline ends. The CDR3 sequence is 12 residues long.

This clone has more than one count but fewer than ten. This chain joins TRBV5-5 and TRBJ2-4; D perhaps matches TRBD2 (5 bases). Germline CDR1 SGHKS, CDR2 YYEKEE (reference sequence). The CDR3 is made up of 14 amino acids. V was trimmed by 0 bases and J by 7 bases, leaving 11 bases between them. This CDR3 is CASSLGGVGNIQYF. The CDR3 DNA reads TGTGCCAGCAGCTTGGGGGGAGTCGGGAACATTCAGTACTTC.

The genes are TRBV2 and TRBJ2-5, with D maybe TRBD1 (5 bases). V was pared by 6 bases and J by 4 bases, with 9 bases between. The CDR3 has 12 residues. Germline CDR1 SNHLY, CDR2 FYNNEI. The CDR3, as DNA: TGTGCCAGCAGCGCAGGGTCAGAGACCCAGTACTTC. Encoded protein: CASSAGSETQYF. Complete variable domain (other parts from reference TRBV2 and TRBJ2-5): EPEVTQTPSHQVTQMGQEVILRCVPISNHLYFYWYRQILGQKVEFLVSFYNNEISEKSEIFDDQFSVERPDGSNFTLKIRSTKLEDSAMYFCASSAGSETQYFGPGTRLLVL.

The chain employs TRBV16 and TRBJ2-7; TRBD1 matches at 10 bases. The CDR3 spans 16 residues. Losses at the gene ends were 0 bases for V and 0 bases for J; bases not matched to a gene: 2. The germline CDR1 and CDR2 sequences are KGHSY and FQNENV. The CDR3 coding sequence is TGTGCCAGCAGCCAATCAAGACAGGGGGCCTCCTACGAGCAGTACTTC. As protein: CASSQSRQGASYEQYF.

The chain couples TRBV5-4 to TRBJ2-5; TRBD2 agrees at 11 bases. CDR1 and CDR2 (germline): SGHNT, YYREEE (reference sequence). The V and J ends lost 0 bases and 7 bases, in that order; junction bases with no gene match: 11. The CDR3 has 17 amino acids. The CDR3 is CASSLDLLAGGPGTQYF. Written as DNA, the CDR3 is TGTGCCAGCAGCTTGGACCTCTTAGCGGGGGGGCCCGGGACCCAGTACTTC.

The V gene is TRBV3-1 (or the pseudogene TRBV3-2), the J gene TRBJ1-3; 8 positions match TRBD1. The CDR3 has 19 residues. Germline assignment: CDR1 LGHDT and CDR2 YNNKEL (reference sequence). V was clipped by 3 bases and J by 4 bases; unmatched bases: 17. CDR3 amino acids: CASSQGQGAGQASGNTIYF. Here the CDR3 DNA reads TGTGCCAGCAGCCAGGGTCAGGGGGCAGGGCAAGCGTCCGGAAACACCATATATTTT.

In DNA form, the CDR3 reads TGTGCCACCGGGGGACTAGGTTCCTACGAGCAGTACTTC. This translates into CATGGLGSYEQYF. The V and J genes are TRBV6-6 and TRBJ2-7; TRBD2 aligns across 8 bases. The CDR3 has 13 residues. From germline, CDR1 is MNHNY and CDR2 SVGAGI (reference sequence). The V gene end was trimmed by 10 bases and the J gene end by 1 base; junction bases not matched to a gene: 6.